A single sample gave rise to the 14 T cell receptor beta chains below, sequenced in a study of cytomegalovirus exposure and HLA in healthy donors. A multiplex PCR was run with 60 Vbeta primers and 13 Jbeta primers. Sequencing used immunoSEQ multiplex PCR; TCRdb keeps in-frame clones, though not all of them. Of about 200,000 clones in the sample, more than 75% were seen once. The sequencing input was PBMCs. The receptors come from a woman between 50 and 59 years old in good health and CMV-seropositive.

V is TRBV30 and J is TRBJ2-7, with a possible D match to TRBD1 (5 bases). Germline CDR1 reads GTSNPN; CDR2 reads SVGIG (reference sequence). There are 11 residues in the CDR3. V gave up 1 base and J gave up 6 bases, with 7 bases separating them. The CDR3 nucleotides read TGTGCCTGGAGTGCAGACAGCGAGCAGTACTTC. This translates into CAWSADSEQYF.

This clone was detected only once. The V gene is TRBV6-5, the J gene TRBJ1-2, with D possibly being TRBD1 (6 bases). V lost 0 bases and J lost 2, with 10 bases in between. Looked up from germline, CDR1 is MNHEY and CDR2 is SVGAGI. The CDR3 loop spans 15 amino acids. The CDR3 reads CASSYSRQGNYGYTF. CDR3 bases: TGTGCCAGCAGTTACTCAAGGCAGGGGAACTATGGCTACACCTTC.

This clone was seen a handful of times. V is TRBV6-1 and J is TRBJ1-5; no clear D gene. There are 13 residues in the CDR3. CDR1 and CDR2 from the germline V gene are MNHNS and SASEGT. V was clipped by 7 bases and J by 5 bases, with 12 bases between them. CDR3 loop: CASTLDGYQPQHF. In DNA form, the CDR3 reads TGTGCCAGCACCCTAGACGGATATCAGCCCCAGCATTTT.

This clone was seen only a few times. This rearrangement joins TRBV5-1 to TRBJ2-7, with TRBD1 as a possible D gene (7 bases). The CDR3 loop spans 15 amino acids. From germline, CDR1 is SGHRS and CDR2 YFSETQ. With 4 bases removed from V and 4 bases from J, the gap between germline ends came to 18 bases. The CDR3 spells CASSAGTAGVYEQYF. CDR3 nucleotide sequence: TGCGCCAGCAGCGCGGGGACAGCCGGAGTGTACGAGCAGTACTTC. Drawing the rest from reference TRBV5-1 and TRBJ2-7, the complete variable domain is KAGVTQTPRYLIKTRGQQVTLSCSPISGHRSVSWYQQTPGQGLQFLFEYFSETQRNKGNFPGRFSGRQFSNSRSEMNVSTLELGDSALYLCASSAGTAGVYEQYFGPGTRLTVT.

This clone was picked up a small number of times. The chain employs TRBV6-1 and TRBJ2-7, with 9 bases lining up with TRBD1. Unmatched junction bases numbered 6, after V lost 7 bases and J lost 5 bases. The germline gives CDR1 MNHNS, CDR2 SASEGT. This CDR3 has 13 residues. CDR3: CASTGQGFHEQYF. In DNA form, the CDR3 reads TGTGCCAGCACCGGACAGGGGTTCCACGAGCAGTACTTC.

This clone was counted a single time. This CDR3 is also generated by other DNA sequences in the sample. The chain uses TRBV7-9 and TRBJ1-2, with a tentative D call TRBD1 (5 bases). The CDR3 has 13 amino acids. Trimming took 2 bases from V and 6 from J, leaving 10 bases between them. The germline V gene has CDR1 SEHNR and CDR2 FQNEAQ (reference sequence). The CDR3 region is CASSLRGTDGYTF. The CDR3, as DNA: TGTGCCAGCAGCTTAAGGGGAACTGATGGCTACACCTTC. Filled out from reference TRBV7-9 and TRBJ1-2, the complete variable domain reads DTGVSQNPRHKITKRGQNVTFRCDPISEHNRLYWYRQTLGQGPEFLTYFQNEAQLEKSRLLSDRFSAERPKGSFSTLEIQRTEQGDSAMYLCASSLRGTDGYTFGSGTRLTVV.

A note on this clone: This CDR3 is also generated by other DNA sequences in the sample. The rearrangement links TRBV7-8 to TRBJ2-3, with a weak D call TRBD1 (5 bases). Germline V gene lookup returns CDR1 SGHVS and CDR2 FQNEAQ. The CDR3 is 17 amino acids. V gave up 5 bases and J gave up 0 bases, with 18 bases separating them. The CDR3 loop is CASSLGRTLKSTDTQYF. CDR3 nucleotides: TGTGCCAGCAGCCTAGGGCGGACACTTAAAAGCACAGATACGCAGTATTTT.

The genes are TRBV5-4 and TRBJ2-1; unclear D gene. The germline V and J ends were trimmed by 4 bases and 4 bases, with 15 bases remaining between them. Germline V CDR1 and CDR2: SGHNT, YYREEE (reference sequence). The CDR3 is 15 residues long. DNA for the CDR3: TGTGCCAGCAGCGCCGGGTCAAAAACGTACAATGAGCAGTTCTTC. Protein: CASSAGSKTYNEQFF. The variable domain in full, completed from reference TRBV5-4 and TRBJ2-1, reads ETGVTQSPTHLIKTRGQQVTLRCSSQSGHNTVSWYQQALGQGPQFIFQYYREEENGRGNFPPRFSGLQFPNYSSELNVNALELDDSALYLCASSAGSKTYNEQFFGPGTRLTVL.

The genes are TRBV4-1 and TRBJ2-1; 8 bases match TRBD1. The CDR3 length is 13 residues. Trimming cost V 0 bases and J 11 bases; bases outside gene matches: 3. Germline lookup yields CDR1 MGHRA and CDR2 YSYEKL. The CDR3 DNA follows: TGCGCCAGCAGCCAAGATGGGACAGGCCAGCAGTTCTTC. Translation: CASSQDGTGQQFF.

CDR3 in DNA: TGTGCCAGCAGCATCCGGCGGAGGGGGCTTTACGTTTACGAGCAGTACTTC. Translated: CASSIRRRGLYVYEQYF. The V call is TRBV21-1, the J call TRBJ2-7; TRBD1 was called by the table and not checked on the DNA. TRBV21-1 constitutes a pseudogene. CDR3 length equals 17 residues.

This rearrangement joins TRBV27 to TRBJ2-7; D is unresolved. The V gene's germline CDR1 is MNHEY and CDR2 SMNVEV (reference sequence). Trimming shortened V by 2 bases and J by 2 bases, and 10 bases separated the two germline ends. The CDR3 covers 14 residues. As DNA, the CDR3 is TGTGCCAGCAGTTTACTAGGCAGAGCCTACGAGCAGTACTTC. Translating it yields CASSLLGRAYEQYF.

This rearrangement joins TRBV25-1 to TRBJ2-7; perhaps TRBD1 as D (6 bases). The CDR3 has 16 residues. The V gene's germline CDR1 is MGHDK and CDR2 SYGVNS. The V end was cut by 8 bases, the J end by 6 bases, with 26 bases between. DNA of the CDR3: TGTGCCAGCGCTAAGTCTTCGGACAGCGCGCGGCGCGAGCAGTACTTC. Its protein is CASAKSSDSARREQYF.

The V call is TRBV6-1, the J call TRBJ2-5; the D gene is possibly TRBD1 (5 bases). This CDR3 is 13 amino acids long. From germline, CDR1 is MNHNS and CDR2 SASEGT. V lost 5 bases to trimming and J lost 4 bases, with 11 bases between them. CDR3 sequence: CASSTTDRETQYF. Written as DNA, the CDR3 is TGTGCCAGCAGTACCACTGACAGAGAGACCCAGTACTTC.

J is TRBJ1-5 and V is TRBV6-1; TRBD1 matches at 8 bases. CDR1 is MNHNS, CDR2 SASEGT, per germline. The CDR3 loop spans 14 amino acids. V shed 7 bases and J 3 bases; nucleotides not matched to a gene: 5. The CDR3 protein is CASKGQGDNQPQHF. The CDR3 DNA reads as TGTGCCAGCAAAGGACAGGGAGACAATCAGCCCCAGCATTTT.